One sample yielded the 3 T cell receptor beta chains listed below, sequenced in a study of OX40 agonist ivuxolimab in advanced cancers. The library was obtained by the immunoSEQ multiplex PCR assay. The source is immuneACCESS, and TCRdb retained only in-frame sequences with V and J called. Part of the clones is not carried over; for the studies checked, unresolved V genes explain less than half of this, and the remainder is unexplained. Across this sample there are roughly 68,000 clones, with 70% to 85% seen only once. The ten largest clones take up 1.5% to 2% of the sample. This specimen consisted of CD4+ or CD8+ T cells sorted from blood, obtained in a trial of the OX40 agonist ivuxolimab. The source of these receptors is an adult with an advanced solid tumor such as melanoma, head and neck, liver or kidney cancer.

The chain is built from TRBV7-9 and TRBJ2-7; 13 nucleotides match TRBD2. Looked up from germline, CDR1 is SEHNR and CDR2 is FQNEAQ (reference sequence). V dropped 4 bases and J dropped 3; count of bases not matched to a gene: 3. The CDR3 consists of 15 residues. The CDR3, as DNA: TGTGCCAGCAGCTCCCGGACTAGCGGGGGCTACGAGCAGTACTTC. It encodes CASSSRTSGGYEQYF.

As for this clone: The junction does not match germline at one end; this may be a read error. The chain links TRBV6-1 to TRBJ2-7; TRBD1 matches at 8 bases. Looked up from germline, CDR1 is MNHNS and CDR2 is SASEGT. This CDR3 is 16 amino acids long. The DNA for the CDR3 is TGTGCCAGCAGTGAACTTGGACAGGGTTCCTCCAACGAGCAGTACTTC. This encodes CASSELGQGSSNEQYF.

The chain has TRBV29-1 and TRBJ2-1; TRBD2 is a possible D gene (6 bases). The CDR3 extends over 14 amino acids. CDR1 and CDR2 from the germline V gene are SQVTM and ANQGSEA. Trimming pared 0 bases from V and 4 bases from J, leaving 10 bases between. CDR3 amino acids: CSVEDLARYNEQFF. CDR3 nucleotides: TGCAGCGTTGAAGATCTAGCGAGGTACAATGAGCAGTTCTTC.